This TCR beta chain was obtained from a study of cytomegalovirus exposure and HLA in healthy donors. Findings of the study overall: Later analysis identified over 15,000 TCR beta sequences associated with HLA alleles, using a false discovery rate threshold of 0.05.

The PCR was carried out with 60 Vbeta primers and 13 Jbeta primers. Only in-frame clones appear in the TCRdb table, and some are missing; sequencing was by immunoSEQ multiplex PCR. The table records tens of thousands of clones, roughly 71% of them present only once. This clone was picked up a small number of times. Its target is unknown. The CDR3 runs 14 residues. Deletions cut 5 bases from V and 0 bases from J, with 10 bases between. Germline values: CDR1 MNHNY, CDR2 SVGAGI (reference sequence). Despite likely unrecorded immune exposures, the donors were nominally healthy at the time of sampling. This TCR came from a man in his 70s in good health and CMV-seronegative. This chain joins TRBV6-6 and TRBJ1-1; no reliable D call. Material: PBMCs. Written as DNA, the CDR3 is TGTGCCAGCAGTACCATTGGAGTGAACACTGAAGCTTTCTTT. It specifies CASSTIGVNTEAFF.